This TCR beta chain was profiled in a study of cytomegalovirus exposure and HLA in healthy donors. The overall study: Earlier findings included nearly 120 million unique TCR beta sequences obtained from roughly 200 million T cells. General study results and limits: The presence/absence work took it that sequencing depth was about the same across donors. The authors considered a cluster of highly shared sequence variants likely to be a sequencing artifact. Some V segments could not be told apart, so they were left out, TRBV6-2 and TRBV6-3 among them.

The study ran its PCR with 60 Vbeta and 13 Jbeta primers. This table comes from immunoSEQ multiplex PCR, and its TCRdb copy is limited to in-frame clones, with some not included. This table holds fewer than 200,000 clones, more than 65% found once. Germline-derived CDR1 and CDR2 are WNHNN and SYGVQD (reference sequence). The CDR3 totals 15 residues. The V and J ends lost 4 bases and 6 bases respectively, with 16 bases between them. A word on this clone: Its target is not known.

The source is a woman aged 50 to 60 in good health and CMV-seronegative. Sequenced: PBMCs. The chain is built from TRBV10-1 and TRBJ1-5, with D maybe TRBD1 (6 bases). The CDR3 nucleotides are TGCGCCAGCAGTGTGCGGCAGGGGACCAGTCAGCCCCAGCATTTT. Translation gives CASSVRQGTSQPQHF.